This is a list of T cell receptor beta chains from one sample in a study of OX40 agonist ivuxolimab in advanced cancers. Using immunoSEQ multiplex PCR, the repertoire was profiled, and TCRdb retains in-frame clones only, with some absent. The table includes tens of thousands of clones, around nine tenths detected once. This specimen consisted of CD4+ or CD8+ T cells sorted from blood, obtained in a trial of the OX40 agonist ivuxolimab. All receptors derive from an adult with an advanced solid tumor such as melanoma, head and neck, liver or kidney cancer. Each CDR3 is given with its conserved first and last residue. Each record gives: V gene, J gene, CDR3 protein.

>TRBV30|TRBJ1-3
CAWSTKDRVTGNTIYF
>TRBV6-5|TRBJ2-7
CASSMGQPAYEQYF
>TRBV15|TRBJ2-1
CATSRDRGSMDNEQFF
>TRBV7-8|TRBJ2-2
CASSLRTSGGTGELFF
>TRBV2|TRBJ1-5
CASRAQGYSNQPQHF
>TRBV6-5|TRBJ1-2
CASTMGQGYYGYTF
>TRBV30|TRBJ1-3
CAWCPDGSGNTIYF
>TRBV6-6|TRBJ1-5
CASSRDRLDQPQHF
>TRBV5-5|TRBJ1-2
CASSLQGGSGYTF
>TRBV5-6|TRBJ2-1
CASSLNVFRSNEQFF
>TRBV11-3|TRBJ2-2
CASSSPPGRAPNTGELFF
>TRBV19|TRBJ2-3
CASTGGGAIDTQYF
>TRBV11-2|TRBJ1-1
CASSPRSGKGGTEAFF
>TRBV7-2|TRBJ1-2
CASSRRGSPWLTF
>TRBV27|TRBJ2-5
CASSFGPPETQYF
>TRBV2|TRBJ2-7
CASSEGLAKTYEQYF
>TRBV28|TRBJ1-1
CASRPGAAEAFF
>TRBV7-2|TRBJ2-7
CASSLSFYEQYF
>TRBV19|TRBJ2-2
CASSLRQGGNTGELFF
>TRBV6-4|TRBJ1-5
CASSQTVGNQPQHF
>TRBV28|TRBJ1-5
CASSPDLNQPQHF
>TRBV19|TRBJ2-3
CASSTGGGTDTQYF
>TRBV6-5|TRBJ1-1
CASGQNTEAFF
>TRBV5-6|TRBJ2-2
CASSLFGLATGELFF
>TRBV21-1|TRBJ1-1
CASSAFPKGVRGEAFF
>TRBV5-1|TRBJ1-3
CASSSQAGGNTIYF
>TRBV4-2|TRBJ1-5
CASSQPGTVDQPQHF
>TRBV7-2|TRBJ2-7
CASSLESSSHGYEQYF
>TRBV7-2|TRBJ1-1
CASSLDKSPGAFF
>TRBV7-2|TRBJ2-7
CASSLRSAYEQYF
>TRBV28|TRBJ1-1
CASASGEMNTEAFF
>TRBV7-8|-
CASSFGSRGNEQYF
>TRBV5-8|TRBJ2-6
CASSLGLSGANVLTF
>TRBV28|TRBJ2-5
CASGRDDKETQYF
>TRBV7-6|TRBJ2-7
CASSAHDEQYF
>TRBV28|TRBJ2-1
CASSSPSSARSYNEQFF
>TRBV25-1|TRBJ2-2
CASSILGLNTGELFF
>TRBV18|TRBJ1-2
CASSLLTGENYGYTF
>TRBV6-5|TRBJ2-5
CASSRTRGAETQYF
>TRBV5-4|TRBJ2-1
CASSLRAGGPASEQFF
>TRBV28|TRBJ2-4
CASSPTGENIQYF
>TRBV30|TRBJ1-2
CAWRLRDSQGYGYTF
>TRBV5-1|TRBJ2-5
CASSPTGQIEETQYF
>TRBV7-9|TRBJ2-7
CASSLVQGPPNEQYF
>TRBV28|TRBJ1-6
CASSFGSSYNSPLHF
>TRBV6-5|TRBJ2-1
CASSSTGTASYNEQFF
>TRBV25-1|TRBJ2-1
CASSDHGRARGEQFF
>TRBV6-6|TRBJ2-1
CAIESGGAYNEQFF
>TRBV19|TRBJ2-4
CASSIAGGTRNIQYF
>TRBV5-1|TRBJ2-7
CASSLDGGVEGYEQYF
>TRBV7-9|TRBJ2-3
CASSLTSGSTDTQYF
>TRBV28|TRBJ2-6
CASSGNRGASGANVLTF
>TRBV5-6|TRBJ1-2
CASSLRGGRGSYTF
>TRBV10-1|TRBJ2-1
CASSVSGGAHNEQFF
>TRBV5-5|TRBJ2-5
CASGPDSSQETQYF
>TRBV15|TRBJ1-2
CATSRFRQVGHGYTF
>TRBV18|TRBJ2-7
CASSPRLAGAQTTYEQYF